The T cell receptor beta chain under discussion was sequenced for a study of cytomegalovirus exposure and HLA in healthy donors (dated by TCRdb to about 2017). Broadly, across the study: A later analysis indicated that the 120 or so validation repertoires were generated on the platform also employed for the approximately 700 repertoires of the first cohort. To predict cytomegalovirus infection status, the study brought together high-throughput TCR immunosequencing, statistical association of individual TCRs with disease status, and machine learning. Besides the first cohort of about 730 subjects, a separate validation cohort made up of around 120 different subjects was used. The study was designed to test whether signatures of past pathogen exposure could be identified by cataloging public T cell receptors. The paper as a whole reports these results and caveats: The validation cohort had no HLA typing available for a later analysis, so co-occurrence within that cohort was assessed over all 120 or so repertoires. In the study, approximately 160 TCR beta chains were listed as associated with cytomegalovirus. Across donors, most TCR sequences were observed very rarely, whereas some public TCRs were present in many individuals. In both the original and validation cohorts, the classifier was reported to diagnose cytomegalovirus status with high specificity and sensitivity. It was suggested by the authors that the approach could potentially be generalized to other disease states and immunological phenotypes. In vitro tests confirmed that a few of the cytomegalovirus-associated TCR beta chains recognize cytomegalovirus antigens. Of the cluster scores, around 95% were above 0 in a later analysis, which found that TCRs clustered in the first cohort also tended to co-occur in the approximately 130 validation repertoires.

The donors were included in the validation cohort of over a hundred subjects, a group kept apart from the roughly 670-subject first cohort. Worth noting for this clone: It has no known antigen specificity. Per-nucleotide qualities are absent, and no much larger clonotype sits a single base away.

The receptor library was made with the immunoSEQ multiplex PCR assay. Processing in the source paper ran as follows. A statistical classification framework was built to diagnose cytomegalovirus status from the catalog of TCR beta chain sequences. TCRdb limited this immuneACCESS table to in-frame rearrangements with V and J called. A share of clones is missing; checked studies link under half to unresolved V genes, and the rest is unexplained. The V and J calls and clone size were taken over from that table, and D and trimming were inferred from the DNA. The sample yields under 150,000 clones; approximately 89% were counted once. The ten largest clones represent about 0.64% of the sample. V loses 6 bases of germline sequence and J loses 1 base, and the interval between the two ends is 6 bases. CDR1 MNHEY and CDR2 SMNVEV are derived from the germline V gene (reference sequence). The CDR3 starts with the cysteine, ends with the phenylalanine, and has 12 residues. CDR3 DNA only is kept here, 36 bases in frame from base 1.

The chain is assembled from TRBV27 and TRBJ1-1, with a weak D call of TRBD1 (5 bases match). The origin of this receptor is a man aged 18 to 30 in good health and CMV-seronegative. Sequencing input: PBMCs. Here the CDR3 is given as CASSRANTEAFF. The sequence in DNA is TGTGCCAGCAGCAGGGCGAACACTGAAGCTTTCTTT.